Reported below is one T cell receptor (beta chain). This entry comes from a study of control samples from healthy donors and cancer patients. Here immunoSEQ multiplex PCR was the method, and the copy in TCRdb shows in-frame clones only, minus some. Altogether about 51,000 clones are present, roughly 90% being singletons, with the ten largest covering 40%. The trim removed 3 bases at V and 5 bases at J, leaving 9 bases unmatched. This CDR3 is 16 amino acids long. Per germline, CDR1 MNHEY and CDR2 SVGAGI. This receptor was obtained from a man aged 50 to 59 with head and neck cancer. The sample was PBMCs. The gene calls are TRBV6-5 and TRBJ1-5, with 8 positions matching TRBD1. The DNA of the CDR3 is TGTGCCAGCAGTTATCGAGGACAGGGCGGCGATCAGCCCCAGCATTTT. Encoded protein: CASSYRGQGGDQPQHF.